The rows below give T cell receptor beta chains drawn from one sample of a study of Ad26.COV2.S vaccination and SARS-CoV-2 variants. Measured with immunoSEQ multiplex PCR; TCRdb has only the in-frame clones, and not every one. Of 300,000 to 450,000 clones detected, approximately 90% appear once; the ten largest clones hold under 5%. The sample consisted of peripheral blood, taken after recovery from COVID-19. The receptors originated from a human donor who had recovered from COVID-19. The CDR3 runs from the conserved cysteine through the conserved F or W. The order of the fields is V gene, clone size, J gene, CDR3 length, D gene, CDR3 DNA, CDR3 protein. The D gene is left open where the match is weak. The listing skips clone size in some rows; elsewhere it reads once, few, many or a size class.

v_gene: TRBV2; abundance: .; j_gene: TRBJ1-5; len: 15; d_gene: .; CDR3nt: TGTGCCAGCAGCACACAGGGCCTTAGCAATCAGCCCCAGCATTTT; CDR3aa: CASSTQGLSNQPQHF
v_gene: TRBV27; abundance: .; j_gene: TRBJ1-5; len: 16; d_gene: .; CDR3nt: TGTGCCAGCAGTTTAAATGGCCGGGGTCCAGATCAGCCCCAGCATTTT; CDR3aa: CASSLNGRGPDQPQHF
v_gene: TRBV10-3; abundance: .; j_gene: TRBJ2-3; len: 15; d_gene: TRBD2; CDR3nt: TGTGCCATCACGGGAGCGGGGGGGCCCACAGATACGCAGTATTTT; CDR3aa: CAITGAGGPTDTQYF
v_gene: TRBV10-3; abundance: .; j_gene: TRBJ1-5; len: 16; d_gene: .; CDR3nt: TGTGCCATCAGCTCACAGAGTATCTATAGCAATCAGCCCCAGCATTTT; CDR3aa: CAISSQSIYSNQPQHF
v_gene: TRBV2; abundance: .; j_gene: TRBJ1-1; len: 16; d_gene: TRBD1; CDR3nt: TGTGCCAGCACGAGGGGACAGGACCGGAGAATTGCTGAAGCTTTCTTT; CDR3aa: CASTRGQDRRIAEAFF
v_gene: TRBV6-1; abundance: few; j_gene: TRBJ2-2; len: 15; d_gene: .; CDR3nt: TGTGCCAGCAGTGAAGAACAGGGAATTCCCGGGGAGCTGTTTTTT; CDR3aa: CASSEEQGIPGELFF
v_gene: TRBV6-2/TRBV6-3; abundance: .; j_gene: TRBJ1-5; len: 16; d_gene: .; CDR3nt: TGTGCCAGCAGTTATGGGACATCCGGAAGGAGTCAGCCCCAGCATTTT; CDR3aa: CASSYGTSGRSQPQHF
v_gene: TRBV5-1; abundance: .; j_gene: TRBJ2-7; len: 14; d_gene: TRBD1; CDR3nt: TGCGCCAGCAGCTTGGGACAGGGCAGCTACGAGCAGTACTTC; CDR3aa: CASSLGQGSYEQYF
v_gene: TRBV5-1; abundance: .; j_gene: TRBJ2-7; len: 13; d_gene: .; CDR3nt: TGCGCCAGCAGCTCGGAGGGACTCTACGAGCAGTACTTC; CDR3aa: CASSSEGLYEQYF
v_gene: TRBV23-1; abundance: .; j_gene: TRBJ1-1; len: 14; d_gene: .; CDR3nt: TGCGCCAGCAGTCATCGGCAGGACGGGGTTGAAGCTTTCTTT; CDR3aa: CASSHRQDGVEAFF
v_gene: TRBV5-8; abundance: .; j_gene: TRBJ2-1; len: 16; d_gene: .; CDR3nt: TGTGCCAGCAGCCCGGCATTAGGGCCTCGGGACAATGAGCAGTTCTTC; CDR3aa: CASSPALGPRDNEQFF
v_gene: TRBV7-8; abundance: .; j_gene: TRBJ2-4; len: 14; d_gene: .; CDR3nt: TGTGCCAGCAGCCCGACTAGAGCCAAAAACATTCAGTACTTC; CDR3aa: CASSPTRAKNIQYF
v_gene: TRBV19; abundance: .; j_gene: TRBJ1-5; len: 15; d_gene: .; CDR3nt: TGTGCCAGTAGTATAGTCCCACAAAGCAATCAGCCCCAGCATTTT; CDR3aa: CASSIVPQSNQPQHF
v_gene: TRBV7-2; abundance: .; j_gene: TRBJ1-1; len: 15; d_gene: .; CDR3nt: TGTGCCAGCAGCTTAGGTGGAGATCCGAACACTGAAGCTTTCTTT; CDR3aa: CASSLGGDPNTEAFF
v_gene: TRBV7-9; abundance: .; j_gene: TRBJ1-3; len: 16; d_gene: .; CDR3nt: TGTGCCAGCAGCTCCTTGGCCCGTTCTTTGGGAAACACCATATATTTT; CDR3aa: CASSSLARSLGNTIYF